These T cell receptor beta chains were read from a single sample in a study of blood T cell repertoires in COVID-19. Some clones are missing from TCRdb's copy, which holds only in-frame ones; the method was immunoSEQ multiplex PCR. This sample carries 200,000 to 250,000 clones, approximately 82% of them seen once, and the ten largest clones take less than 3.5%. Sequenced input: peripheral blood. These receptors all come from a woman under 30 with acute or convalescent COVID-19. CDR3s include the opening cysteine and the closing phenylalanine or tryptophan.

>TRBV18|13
CASSGQGSGGYTF
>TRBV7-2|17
CASSGEYREGRGNEQFF
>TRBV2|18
CASRLGLAGEFGANVLTF
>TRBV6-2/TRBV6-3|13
CASSPRGRTEAFF
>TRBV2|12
CASRQGVETQYF
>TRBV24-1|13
CATSEERGTEAFF
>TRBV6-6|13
CASSPTGEYGYTF
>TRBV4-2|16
CASSHGTGAYTDTQYF
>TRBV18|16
CASSPGWGLDKNIQYF
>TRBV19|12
CASSQLNTEAFF
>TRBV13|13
CASSTVWVPEAFF
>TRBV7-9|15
CASSLDREVYNEQFF
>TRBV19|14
CASSTLTVNTEAFF
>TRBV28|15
CASSGGEISNEKLFF
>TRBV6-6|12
CATGGAQWGYTF
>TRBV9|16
CASSVGGVLAKNIQYF
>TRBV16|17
CASSHALRGPLNTEAFF
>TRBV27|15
CASGLRQGAVEKLFF
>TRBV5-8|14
CASSLTEDSGEQYF
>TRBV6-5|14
CASIRVSGANVLTF
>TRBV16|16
CASSQSFLAGDNEQFF
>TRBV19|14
CASSNTGQGGGYTF
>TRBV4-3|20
CASSQDYAGGPGVGKNIQYF
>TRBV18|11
CASSPSETQYF
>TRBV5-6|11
CASSQTGGYTF
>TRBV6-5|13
CASSSAAGAEQYF
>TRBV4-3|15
CASSQLDRGNYGYTF
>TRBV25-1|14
CASSEEREGETQYF
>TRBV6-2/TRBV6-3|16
CASSYLRTGGEAEAFF
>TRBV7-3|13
CASSQQAPGEQFF
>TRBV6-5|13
CASTLGGNTEAFF
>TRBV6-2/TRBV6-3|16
CASSDTGGGSTDTQYF
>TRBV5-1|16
CASSLDPPSSYNEQFF
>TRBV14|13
CASSRTGAETQYF
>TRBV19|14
CASSLGTGHQPQHF
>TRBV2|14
CASTAGFSVEKLFF
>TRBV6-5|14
CASSYGQMNYGYTF
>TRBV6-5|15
CASIPRESNTGELFF
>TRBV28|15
CASSFQSGHTDTQYF
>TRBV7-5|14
CAIPGGGNYNEQFF
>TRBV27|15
CASMRQGYYQETQYF
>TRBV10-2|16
CASSPEVGRGNSPLHF
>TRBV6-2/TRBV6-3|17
CASSYSRSLGGNQPQHF
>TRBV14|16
CASSQDTGASSYEQYF
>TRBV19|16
CASSGTGRAGANVLTF
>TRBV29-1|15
CSVVYHNEENQPQHF
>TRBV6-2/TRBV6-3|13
CASSYSGSSEQYF
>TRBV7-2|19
CASSLATREQPSGANVLTF
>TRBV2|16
CASSESGDAVGEKLFF
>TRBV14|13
CASSPDGDYGYTF
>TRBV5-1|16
CASSWVVGDMNTEAFF
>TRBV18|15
CASSQDSGKDNEQFF
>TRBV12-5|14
CASASSGSNNEQYF